The 5 T cell receptor beta chains below all came from one sample that was sequenced in a study of cytomegalovirus exposure and HLA in healthy donors. Primers: 60 Vbeta forward and 13 Jbeta reverse. The assay was immunoSEQ multiplex PCR, and TCRdb's table has in-frame clones only and misses some. The sample contains almost 90,000 clones, 85% of which appear only once. The specimen was PBMCs. These receptors were obtained from a man aged 35 to 55 in good health and CMV-seropositive.

The chain is built from TRBV29-1 and TRBJ1-1, with 7 bases aligning to TRBD1. The CDR3 runs to 12 residues. The V gene's germline CDR1 is SQVTM and CDR2 ANQGSEA. V gave up 8 bases and J gave up 3 bases; unmatched junction bases: 6. The CDR3 nucleotides are TGCAGCTTCCGGGACAGCTACACTGAAGCTTTCTTT. Translating it yields CSFRDSYTEAFF.

The genes are TRBV4-2 and TRBJ1-2; the match to TRBD1 covers 8 bases. The CDR3 consists of 15 residues. CDR1 is LGHNA and CDR2 is YNFKEQ in the germline V gene. The V segment lost 0 bases and the J segment 4 bases; nucleotides outside the gene matches: 4. CDR3 amino acids: CASSQDRQGSYGYTF. The CDR3 DNA reads as TGTGCCAGCAGCCAAGATCGACAGGGGTCCTATGGCTACACCTTC.

The chain joins TRBV30 to TRBJ1-1; 9 bases agree with TRBD1. The V and J ends lost 4 bases and 0 bases, in that order; junction bases with no gene match: 12. The V gene's germline CDR1 is GTSNPN and CDR2 SVGIG (reference sequence). This CDR3 has 17 amino acids. Here the CDR3 DNA reads TGTGCCTGGAATCGGCCTACAGGGGGCCTGATGAACACTGAAGCTTTCTTT. It codes for CAWNRPTGGLMNTEAFF.

The table lists this clone with a few counts. One end of the junction varies from germline; a read error may be responsible. The chain employs TRBV11-2 and TRBJ2-5, with D possibly TRBD1 on 5 matching bases. This CDR3 spans 14 amino acids. Looked up from germline, CDR1 is SGHAT and CDR2 is FQNNGV. The CDR3 nucleotides read TGTGCCAGCAGCCGCCAGGGCCACCAAGAGGCCCAGTACTTC. It translates to CASSRQGHQEAQYF.

V is TRBV19 and J is TRBJ2-3, with D perhaps TRBD1 (6 bases). Germline V gene data show CDR1 as LNHDA and CDR2 as SQIVND (reference sequence). This CDR3 has 15 amino acids. With 6 bases removed from V and 1 base from J, the gap between germline ends came to 14 bases. The CDR3 is CASSQLPGGTDTQYF. The CDR3 coding sequence is TGTGCCAGTAGCCAACTTCCAGGGGGCACAGATACGCAGTATTTT.